In its sample, the clone carrying this T cell receptor (beta chain) was seen a few times. Its specificity is not known. With a much larger clone just one base away, this may be a read error. The sample is drawn from a study of T cells in Graves' hyperthyroidism and ophthalmopathy. Study information: Staff took peripheral blood when the initial diagnosis was made, before any treatment began. Study findings and constraints: Most thyroid clonotypes that were expanded above 0.001 also turned up in blood.

This CDR3 region has 15 residues. V dropped 6 bases and J dropped 8 bases, with 22 bases sitting between them. Hyperthyroidism patients were newly diagnosed, had disease duration under 2 months, and were aged 18 to 65 years. Researchers barred patients who had uncontrolled infection, other autoimmune disease, pregnancy or lactation. Amplified TCR beta CDR3 regions came from RNA transcripts. A first-round RT-PCR of the TCR CDR3 used the HTBI primer set. TCRdb analysed the multiplex PCR reads with MiXCR anew, one entry per CDR3 protein. Counted here are some 250,000 distinct CDR3 sequences, about 15% occurring once; the ten biggest clones make up 30%.

J is TRBJ1-2 and V is TRBV12-3 or TRBV12-4, with D possibly being TRBD1 (5 bases). Sequenced material: blood. The receptor was isolated from a woman between 45 and 60 years old with Graves' hyperthyroidism that later progressed to Graves' ophthalmopathy. DNA of the CDR3: TGTGCCAGCAGCGGTACCTTACAGGTCGGTGGAGGCTACACCTTC. Protein sequence: CASSGTLQVGGGYTF.